One sample yielded the 24 T cell receptor beta chains listed below, sequenced in a study of blood T cells in healthy people across ages. A J-beta primer mix and a sample-barcoded 5' primer were used in a second PCR of about 7 to 12 cycles. One entry per CDR3 protein results from TCRdb running MiXCR on the 5' RACE reads. Here the sample spans 600,000 to 800,000 distinct CDR3 sequences, 52% being singletons. The specimen sequenced was blood. Source of these receptors: a woman older than 75 in good health.

Ten or more counts support this clonotype. This chain connects TRBV5-1 to TRBJ2-3; no firm D call. The length of the CDR3 is 11 residues. The ends were cut back, 7 bases at V and 4 bases at J, with 7 bases in the middle. Germline V gene sequence: CDR1 SGHRS, CDR2 YFSETQ. CDR3: CASLGADTQYF. CDR3 coding DNA: TGCGCCAGCCTTGGGGCAGATACGCAGTATTTT. The whole variable domain, filled in from reference TRBV5-1 and TRBJ2-3, reads KAGVTQTPRYLIKTRGQQVTLSCSPISGHRSVSWYQQTPGQGLQFLFEYFSETQRNKGNFPGRFSGRQFSNSRSEMNVSTLELGDSALYLCASLGADTQYFGPGTRLTVL.

This chain joins TRBV10-3 and TRBJ2-3; D remains unclear. The V gene lost 0 bases and the J gene lost 2 bases, with 12 bases spanning the gap. This CDR3 is 16 amino acids long. Germline assignment: CDR1 ENHRY and CDR2 SYGVKD. The CDR3 reads CAISESVTILTDTQYF. In DNA form, the CDR3 reads TGTGCCATCAGTGAGTCGGTCACGATCCTCACAGATACGCAGTATTTT.

About this clonotype: Given a much more abundant clone one base away, this may be a read error. This rearrangement joins TRBV20-1 to TRBJ2-1; TRBD1 matches at 7 bases. The J call is uncertain, as TRBJ2-7 better fits the DNA end. Germline V gives CDR1 DFQATT, CDR2 SNEGSKA (reference sequence). CDR3 size: 16 residues. The CDR3 sequence: CSARDRRTGSYNEQYF. The CDR3 DNA sequence: TGCAGTGCTAGAGATAGGCGGACAGGCTCCTACAATGAGCAGTACTTC.

This sequence joins TRBV3-1 and TRBJ1-5; no clear D. This CDR3 has 14 amino acids. V lost 0 bases to trimming and J lost 3 bases, with 6 bases between them. CDR1 and CDR2 (germline): LGHDT, YNNKEL (reference sequence). This chain's CDR3 is CASSQDRLNQPQHF. CDR3 DNA: TGTGCCAGCAGCCAAGATCGCCTCAATCAGCCCCAGCATTTT.

V is TRBV28 and J is TRBJ1-2; no clear D. Trimming removed 1 base at V and 0 bases at J, with 12 bases between. The CDR3 runs to 16 residues. Germline V gene data show CDR1 as MDHEN and CDR2 as SYDVKM. The CDR3 sequence is CASSLFGRLANYGYTF. The CDR3 DNA follows: TGTGCCAGCAGTTTATTTGGAAGGTTAGCTAACTATGGCTACACCTTC.

About this clonotype itself: Being one base from a much bigger clone, this may be a read error. This rearrangement joins TRBV12-3 or TRBV12-4 to TRBJ2-5; D is tentatively TRBD1 or TRBD2 (5 bases each). Trimming removed 8 bases from V and 6 bases from J, with 16 bases in between. The CDR3 covers 13 residues. CDR3 residues: CASVRGAWKTQYF. Here the CDR3 DNA reads TGTGCCAGCGTTCGAGGGGCCTGGAAGACCCAGTACTTC.

The chain couples TRBV28 to TRBJ2-7; maybe TRBD2 (7 bases). This CDR3 is built from 14 residues. Deletions cut 5 bases from V and 3 bases from J, with 14 bases between. Germline values: CDR1 MDHEN, CDR2 SYDVKM. The CDR3 coding sequence is TGTGCCAGCAGTATTGGGGGGGCACTCTACGAGCAGTACTTC. It yields the protein CASSIGGALYEQYF. The whole variable domain, filled in from reference TRBV28 and TRBJ2-7, reads DVKVTQSSRYLVKRTGEKVFLECVQDMDHENMFWYRQDPGLGLRLIYFSYDVKMKEKGDIPEGYSVSREKKERFSLILESASTNQTSMYLCASSIGGALYEQYFGPGTRLTVT.

With regard to this clonotype: It may be a read error: a sequence one base away is much more abundant. The V and J genes are TRBV9 and TRBJ2-7; a possible D gene is TRBD1 (6 bases). Deletions cut 4 bases from V and 7 bases from J, with 21 bases between. The CDR3 sequence is 15 residues long. Germline CDR1 reads SGDLS; CDR2 reads YYNGEE. CDR3 in DNA: TGTGCCAGCAGCCCCGACAGGTCTTACTACAATGAGCAGTACTTC. This sequence encodes CASSPDRSYYNEQYF.

A few counts support this clonotype. V and J are TRBV20-1 and TRBJ1-2; no definite D call. The CDR3 is made up of 12 amino acids. Germline CDR1 is DFQATT and CDR2 is SNEGSKA (reference sequence). V was pared by 5 bases and J by 7 bases, with 14 bases between. The CDR3 DNA is TGCAGTGCTTCCCCATTTGCCTCTGGCTACACCTTC. Translation: CSASPFASGYTF.

The gene calls are TRBV10-3 and TRBJ2-5; 7 positions match TRBD2. The ends lost 4 bases at V and 11 bases at J; junction bases unmatched: 7. The CDR3 consists of 12 residues. In germline, CDR1 is ENHRY, CDR2 SYGVKD. The CDR3 protein is CAISGTSFEQYF. The CDR3 coding sequence is TGTGCCATCAGTGGGACTAGTTTTGAGCAGTACTTC.

This clonotype has more than one count but fewer than ten. V and J are TRBV27 and TRBJ2-7, with 8 bases identical to TRBD1. The CDR3 is 14 residues long. Germline loops: CDR1 MNHEY, CDR2 SMNVEV (reference sequence). The J segment lost 3 bases and the V segment lost 2 bases, leaving 3 bases of the junction unmatched. CDR3 DNA sequence: TGTGCCAGCAGTTTACAGGGGGCTAACTACGAGCAGTACTTC. This encodes CASSLQGANYEQYF.

The chain is built from TRBV12-3 or TRBV12-4 and TRBJ1-1, with TRBD1 as a possible D gene (5 bases). The germline V and J ends were trimmed by 5 bases and 6 bases, with 19 bases remaining between them. The CDR3 extends over 15 amino acids. CDR3 bases: TGTGCCAGCAGTCCCCGGGGGAGGGTCTTTGCTGAAGCTTTCTTT. Translating gives CASSPRGRVFAEAFF.

This clonotype occurred a few times. This sequence joins TRBV7-2 and TRBJ1-5; TRBD1 matches at 9 bases. CDR1 is SGHTA and CDR2 is FQGNSA in the germline V gene. There are 15 residues in the CDR3. V shed 0 bases and J 7 bases; nucleotides not matched to a gene: 4. CDR3 loop: CASSLAGQGWQPQHF. The CDR3 DNA follows: TGTGCCAGCAGCTTAGCGGGACAGGGTTGGCAGCCCCAGCATTTT.

Written as DNA, the CDR3 is TGTGCCAGCAGCCCTCGGACAGGGACTACAGATACGCAGTATTTT. It translates to CASSPRTGTTDTQYF. The rearrangement links TRBV7-2 to TRBJ2-3; 8 bases agree with TRBD1. Trimming removed 5 bases from V and 3 bases from J; junction bases left unmatched: 7. CDR3 length: 15 amino acids. CDR1 is SGHTA, CDR2 FQGNSA, per germline.

The chain recombines TRBV7-2 with TRBJ2-5; TRBD1 agrees at 7 bases. The J call is doubtful: the DNA matches TRBJ2-7 better. Germline CDR1 and CDR2: SGHTA and FQGNSA. The CDR3 is 14 residues long. CDR3 sequence: CASSADRSWDEQYF. CDR3 nucleotides: TGTGCCAGCAGCGCGGACAGGAGTTGGGACGAGCAGTACTTC.

CDR3 loop: CASSQDKADTQYF. CDR3 nucleotides: TGTGCCAGCAGCCAAGATAAGGCAGATACGCAGTATTTT. The rearrangement uses TRBV4-2 and TRBJ2-3; the D is unclear. V was shortened by 0 bases and J by 4 bases, with 5 bases between the two germline ends. The CDR3 length is 13 residues. Germline loops: CDR1 LGHNA, CDR2 YNFKEQ.

V is TRBV7-2 and J is TRBJ2-4; no clear D gene. The J call may not be correct, given that the DNA end is closer to TRBJ2-7. This CDR3 is 14 amino acids long. From germline, CDR1 is SGHTA and CDR2 FQGNSA. CDR3 sequence (DNA): TGTGCCAGCAGCCAGATGAGCGCAAAAGGCGAGCAGTACTTC. It encodes CASSQMSAKGEQYF.

This chain uses TRBV12-3 or TRBV12-4 with TRBJ2-4; D unclear. V lost 5 bases and J lost 1, with 12 bases in between. This CDR3 spans 15 amino acids. DNA for the CDR3: TGTGCCAGCAGTGAAAGTGAGTTCGCCAAAAACATTCAGTACTTC. Protein sequence: CASSESEFAKNIQYF.

This clonotype was detected ten times or more. V is TRBV7-2 and J is TRBJ2-3; perhaps TRBD1 as D (6 bases). Germline V gene lookup returns CDR1 SGHTA and CDR2 FQGNSA. The CDR3 covers 14 residues. The V end was cut by 2 bases, the J end by 3 bases, with 9 bases between. The CDR3 DNA follows: TGTGCCAGCAGCTTATCCAGGGGTACAGATACGCAGTATTTT. Amino acids: CASSLSRGTDTQYF.

The chain is built from TRBV9 and TRBJ2-1; 9 nucleotides agree with TRBD2. The CDR3 totals 15 residues. Germline CDR1 and CDR2: SGDLS and YYNGEE. After removal of 3 bases from V and 9 bases from J, the junction contained 10 bases not matched to a gene. The CDR3 bases are TGTGCCAGCAGCGGCCCTAGCGGGAACAGAGGTGAGCAGTTCTTC. It codes for CASSGPSGNRGEQFF.

With regard to this clonotype: Being one base from a much bigger clone, this may be a read error. The V gene is TRBV7-8, the J gene TRBJ2-3; D unclear. The CDR3 is 13 residues long. Germline V gene lookup returns CDR1 SGHVS and CDR2 FQNEAQ. The CDR3 region has the DNA TGTGCCAGCAGCCGAGGAGAGGCAGATGCGCAGTATTTT. It codes for CASSRGEADAQYF.

CDR3 nucleotides: TGTGCCAGCAGCCCGGGACCCATGGTATACAATGAGCAGTTCTTC. Encoded protein: CASSPGPMVYNEQFF. This sequence joins TRBV3-1 and TRBJ2-1, with D possibly called TRBD1 or TRBD2 (5 bases each). Trimming stripped 4 bases from V and 4 bases from J, with 14 bases between. The CDR3 loop spans 15 amino acids. CDR1 is LGHDT, CDR2 YNNKEL, per germline (reference sequence).

The CDR3 coding sequence is TGTGCCAGCAGCGCCATAGGACGGGGGCGAGACACCATATATTTT. Protein sequence: CASSAIGRGRDTIYF. The V call is TRBV9, the J call TRBJ1-3; perhaps TRBD1 as D (6 bases). The CDR3 contains 15 residues. Germline CDR1 reads SGDLS; CDR2 reads YYNGEE. V shed 3 bases and J shed 8 bases, with 18 bases lying between them. Full variable domain (rest looked up from reference TRBV9 and TRBJ1-3): DSGVTQTPKHLITATGQRVTLRCSPRSGDLSVYWYQQSLDQGLQFLIQYYNGEERAKGNILERFSAQQFPDLHSELNLSSLELGDSALYFCASSAIGRGRDTIYFGEGSWLTVV.

In its sample, this clonotype was seen many times. This chain uses TRBV15 with TRBJ1-4; D possibly corresponds to TRBD1 (5 bases). Germline CDR1 LNHNV, CDR2 YYDKDF (reference sequence). The CDR3 spans 21 residues. V shed 0 bases and J shed 4 bases, with 27 bases lying between them. As DNA, the CDR3 is TGTGCCACCAGCAGAGATATTTGGAGGGGCCCTGCGGGATCGGGTAATGAAAAACTGTTTTTT. The encoded protein is CATSRDIWRGPAGSGNEKLFF. The full variable domain, its missing parts supplied by reference TRBV15 and TRBJ1-4, is DAMVIQNPRYQVTQFGKPVTLSCSQTLNHNVMYWYQQKSSQAPKLLFHYYDKDFNNEADTPDNFQSRRPNTSFCFLDIRSPGLGDTAMYLCATSRDIWRGPAGSGNEKLFFGSGTQLSVL.